The rows below give T cell receptor beta chains drawn from one sample of a study of graft-versus-host responses after intestinal transplantation. Assay used: immunoSEQ multiplex PCR; TCRdb lists only in-frame clones, some missing. The sample has some 69,000 clones, 92% seen once. The sample consisted of bone marrow, taken roughly 780 days after intestinal transplantation. These receptors were obtained from a human patient who received an intestinal transplant, so some T cells may come from the graft donor. The CDR3 runs from the conserved cysteine through the conserved F or W. The order of the fields is clone size, D gene, V gene, J gene, CDR3 protein, CDR3 DNA. A D gene is named only where the DNA matches it firmly. Size is stated for part of the rows, as once, few or many counts, or as a class when the clone is expanded.

-	-	TRBV11-3	TRBJ1-3	CASSYSYPANTIYF	TGTGCCAGCAGCTATTCCTACCCCGCGAACACCATATATTTT
-	-	TRBV2	TRBJ2-2	CARGTSFSSTGELFF	TGTGCCAGGGGAACTAGCTTCAGCAGCACCGGGGAGCTGTTTTTT
-	-	TRBV5-6	TRBJ2-5	CASSPREETQYF	TGTGCCAGCAGCCCCCGAGAGGAGACCCAGTACTTC
-	TRBD1	TRBV19	TRBJ1-5	CASSKDRVGNQPQHF	TGTGCCAGTAGTAAGGACAGGGTGGGCAATCAGCCCCAGCATTTT
once	-	TRBV5-6	TRBJ2-7	CASSFDSNYEQYF	TGTGCCAGCAGCTTTGACTCCAACTACGAGCAGTACTTC
-	TRBD2	TRBV5-6	TRBJ2-7	CASSWGGETLSEQYF	TGTGCCAGCAGCTGGGGAGGGGAGACCTTATCCGAGCAGTACTTC
-	-	TRBV4-1	TRBJ2-1	CASSQVVRTYNEQFF	TGCGCCAGCAGCCAAGTTGTGCGGACCTACAATGAGCAGTTCTTC
-	-	TRBV16	TRBJ1-5	CASSQTSGARQPQHF	TGTGCCAGCAGCCAAACCTCGGGGGCTAGACAGCCCCAGCATTTT
-	TRBD1	TRBV18	TRBJ2-7	CASSGGQGPIYEQYF	TGTGCCAGCTCCGGAGGACAGGGACCAATCTACGAGCAGTACTTC
-	-	TRBV7-9	TRBJ2-2	CASSGQGWLFF	TGTGCCAGCAGCGGGCAGGGATGGCTGTTTTTT
-	TRBD2	TRBV5-1	TRBJ2-1	CASSISGGDNEQFF	TGCGCCAGCAGCATTAGCGGGGGGGACAATGAGCAGTTCTTC
-	TRBD1	TRBV18	TRBJ2-7	CASSPGTGAQMSYEQYF	TGTGCCAGCTCACCCGGGACAGGGGCCCAGATGTCCTACGAGCAGTACTTC
few	-	TRBV6-4	TRBJ2-2	CASSPGNTGELFF	TGTGCCAGCAGTCCAGGGAACACCGGGGAGCTGTTTTTT
-	-	TRBV12-5	TRBJ2-7	CASTRTVTYEQYF	TGTGCTAGTACCCGAACGGTAACCTACGAGCAGTACTTC
once	-	TRBV5-6	TRBJ2-5	CASSLKLTVQGETQYF	TGTGCCAGCAGCTTAAAACTGACAGTTCAAGGCGAGACCCAGTACTTC
-	-	TRBV9	TRBJ2-2	CASSPRTGELFF	TGTGCCAGCAGCCCCAGAACCGGGGAGCTGTTTTTT
once	-	TRBV7-9	TRBJ2-3	CASSLPATDTQYF	TGTGCCAGCAGCCTCCCCGCCACAGATACGCAGTATTTT
-	-	TRBV29-1	TRBJ1-1	CSVVPKLLNTEAFF	TGCAGCGTTGTCCCTAAACTCCTGAACACTGAAGCTTTCTTT
-	TRBD1	TRBV7-9	TRBJ2-7	CASSSPGQGAYEQYF	TGTGCCAGCAGCTCTCCGGGACAGGGGGCCTACGAGCAGTACTTC
-	-	TRBV6-5	TRBJ2-5	CASSWIEETQYF	TGTGCCAGCAGTTGGATAGAAGAGACCCAGTACTTC
-	TRBD2	TRBV7-6	TRBJ2-4	CASSPGGLAVNIQYF	TGTGCCAGCAGCCCGGGGGGACTAGCGGTAAACATTCAGTACTTC
-	-	TRBV6-6	TRBJ2-1	CASRTREGTPFF	TGTGCCAGCAGGACTCGGGAAGGGACACCGTTCTTC
-	-	TRBV19	TRBJ2-1	CASSMAPPSSNEQFF	TGTGCCAGTAGTATGGCACCGCCTAGTTCCAATGAGCAGTTCTTC
-	TRBD1	TRBV27	TRBJ1-5	CASGGQGGVSNQPQHF	TGTGCCAGCGGGGGACAGGGGGGGGTGAGCAATCAGCCCCAGCATTTT
-	-	TRBV10-1	TRBJ2-3	CASSGTSTDTQYF	TGCGCCAGCAGTGGGACTAGCACAGATACGCAGTATTTT
-	-	TRBV4-2	TRBJ2-3	CASSQVGDGSGTDTQYF	TGTGCCAGCAGCCAAGTTGGTGACGGGAGTGGCACAGATACGCAGTATTTT
-	TRBD1	TRBV6-1	TRBJ2-7	CASSDRDRSYEQYF	TGTGCCAGCAGTGATCGGGACAGGTCCTACGAGCAGTACTTC
-	TRBD2	TRBV6-6	TRBJ2-5	CASSYSIRGGSETQYF	TGTGCCAGCAGTTACTCGATCCGGGGGGGCTCAGAGACCCAGTACTTC
-	-	TRBV7-2	TRBJ1-6	CASSFFRDLNSPLHF	TGTGCCAGCAGCTTTTTCCGGGACCTCAATTCACCCCTCCACTTT
-	-	TRBV2	TRBJ1-6	CASSEGQRSYNSPLHF	TGTGCCAGCAGTGAAGGACAGCGCTCCTATAATTCACCCCTCCACTTT
-	-	TRBV6-5	TRBJ1-1	CASSYSTFTEAFF	TGTGCCAGCAGTTACTCCACCTTCACTGAAGCTTTCTTT
-	TRBD1	TRBV14	TRBJ2-1	CASSHLTGNEQFF	TGTGCCAGCAGCCACCTGACAGGGAATGAGCAGTTCTTC